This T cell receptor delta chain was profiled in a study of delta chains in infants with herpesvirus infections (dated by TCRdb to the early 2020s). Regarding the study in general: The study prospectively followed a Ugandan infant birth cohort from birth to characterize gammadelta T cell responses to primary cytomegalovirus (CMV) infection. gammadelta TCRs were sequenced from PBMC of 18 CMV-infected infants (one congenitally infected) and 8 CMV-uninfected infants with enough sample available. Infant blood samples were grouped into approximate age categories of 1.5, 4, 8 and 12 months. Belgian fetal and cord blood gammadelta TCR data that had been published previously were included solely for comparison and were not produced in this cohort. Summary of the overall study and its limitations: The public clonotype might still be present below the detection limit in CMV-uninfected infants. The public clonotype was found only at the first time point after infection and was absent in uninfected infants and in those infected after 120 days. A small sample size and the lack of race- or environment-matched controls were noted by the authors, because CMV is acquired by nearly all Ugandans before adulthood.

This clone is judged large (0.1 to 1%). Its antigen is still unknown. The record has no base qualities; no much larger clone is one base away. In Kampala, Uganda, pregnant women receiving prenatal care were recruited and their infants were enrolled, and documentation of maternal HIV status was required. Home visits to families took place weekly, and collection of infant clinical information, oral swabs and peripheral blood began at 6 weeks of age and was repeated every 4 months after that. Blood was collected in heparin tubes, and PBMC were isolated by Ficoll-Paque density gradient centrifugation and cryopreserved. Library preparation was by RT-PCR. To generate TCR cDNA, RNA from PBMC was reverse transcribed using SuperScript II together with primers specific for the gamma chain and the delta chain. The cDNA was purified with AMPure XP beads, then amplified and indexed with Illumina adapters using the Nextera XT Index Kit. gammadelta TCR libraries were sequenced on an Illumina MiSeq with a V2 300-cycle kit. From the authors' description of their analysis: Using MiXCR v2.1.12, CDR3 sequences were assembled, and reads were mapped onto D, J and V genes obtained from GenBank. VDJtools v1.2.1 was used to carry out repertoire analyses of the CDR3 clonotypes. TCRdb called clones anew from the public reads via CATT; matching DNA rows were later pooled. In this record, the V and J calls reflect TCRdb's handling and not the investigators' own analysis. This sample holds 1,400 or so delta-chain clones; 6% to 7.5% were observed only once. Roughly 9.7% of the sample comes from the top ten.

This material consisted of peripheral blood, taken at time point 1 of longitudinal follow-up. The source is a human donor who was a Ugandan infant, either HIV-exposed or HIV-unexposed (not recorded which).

The nucleotide sequence reads TGTGCTCTTGGGGGTCCCCTCCTACGTCGGGTGTACTGGGGGATCGCCGATAAACTCATCTTT. This translates into CALGGPLLRRVYWGIADKLIF. The receptor chain draws on TRDV1 and TRDJ1; 10 bases in the middle match TRDD3. CDR1 and CDR2 were assigned from the germline V gene as TSWWSYY and QGS. There are 21 amino acids in the CDR3, from cysteine to phenylalanine inclusive. The retained sequence is limited to the CDR3, 63 bases, with the frame set at the first base. From V the trimming removes 4 bases and from J it removes 3 bases, while the gene matches leave 23 bases of the junction unaccounted for.